This T cell receptor (beta chain) was recorded in a study of cytomegalovirus exposure and HLA in healthy donors. Turning to the study itself: About 80 million unique TCRs from HLA-typed donors made up an early data release.

Per the germline V gene, CDR1 is MDHEN and CDR2 is SYDVKM. V was pared by 4 bases and J by 9 bases, with 8 bases of the junction left unmatched. The CDR3 is 14 amino acids. On this clone: The antigen is undetermined.

The PCR was carried out with 60 Vbeta primers and 13 Jbeta primers. Assay: immunoSEQ multiplex PCR; the TCRdb copy retains only in-frame clones and omits some. The profile shows more than 130,000 clones, just under 80% of them singletons. Notes on the study in general: The authors later found HLA-associated TCR beta chains more clonally expanded than equally common others.

The chain recombines TRBV28 with TRBJ1-5, with 8 positions matching TRBD1. The sample comprised PBMCs. The clonotype was recovered from a man aged 25-45 years in good health and CMV-seronegative. The CDR3 here is CASSYDRGPRPQHF. CDR3 nucleotides: TGTGCCAGCAGTTACGACAGGGGACCCCGGCCCCAGCATTTT. The complete variable domain, with remaining parts taken from reference TRBV28 and TRBJ1-5, reads DVKVTQSSRYLVKRTGEKVFLECVQDMDHENMFWYRQDPGLGLRLIYFSYDVKMKEKGDIPEGYSVSREKKERFSLILESASTNQTSMYLCASSYDRGPRPQHFGDGTRLSIL.